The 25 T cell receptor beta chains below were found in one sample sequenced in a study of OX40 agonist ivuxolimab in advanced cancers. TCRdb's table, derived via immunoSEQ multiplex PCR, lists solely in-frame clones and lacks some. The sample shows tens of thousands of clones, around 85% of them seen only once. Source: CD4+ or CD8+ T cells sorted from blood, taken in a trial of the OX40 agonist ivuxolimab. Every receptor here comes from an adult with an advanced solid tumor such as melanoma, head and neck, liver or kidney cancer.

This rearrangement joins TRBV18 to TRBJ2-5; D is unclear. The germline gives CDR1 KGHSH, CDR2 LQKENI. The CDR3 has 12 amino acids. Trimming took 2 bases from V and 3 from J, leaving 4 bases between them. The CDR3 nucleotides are TGTGCCAGCTCACCATTTGAAGAGACCCAGTACTTC. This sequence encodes CASSPFEETQYF.

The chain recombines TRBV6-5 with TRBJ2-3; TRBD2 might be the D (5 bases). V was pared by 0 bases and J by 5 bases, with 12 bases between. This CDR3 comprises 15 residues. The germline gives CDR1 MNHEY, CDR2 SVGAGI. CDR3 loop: CASSYSTRSGDTQYF. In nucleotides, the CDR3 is TGTGCCAGCAGTTACTCGACCAGGAGCGGAGATACGCAGTATTTT.

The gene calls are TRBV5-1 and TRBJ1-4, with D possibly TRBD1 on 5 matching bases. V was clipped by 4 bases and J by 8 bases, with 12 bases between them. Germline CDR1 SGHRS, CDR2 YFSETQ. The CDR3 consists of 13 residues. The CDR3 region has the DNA TGCGCCAGCAGCCTCGCCGGGGGGGAAAAACTGTTTTTT. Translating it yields CASSLAGGEKLFF.

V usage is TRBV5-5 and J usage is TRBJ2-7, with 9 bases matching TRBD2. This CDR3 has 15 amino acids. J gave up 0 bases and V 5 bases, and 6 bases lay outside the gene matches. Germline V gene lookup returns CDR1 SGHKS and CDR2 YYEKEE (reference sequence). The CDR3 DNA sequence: TGTGCCAGCAGACATAGCGGGGGTAGCTCCTACGAGCAGTACTTC. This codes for CASRHSGGSSYEQYF. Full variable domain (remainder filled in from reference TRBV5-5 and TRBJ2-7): DAGVTQSPTHLIKTRGQQVTLRCSPISGHKSVSWYQQVLGQGPQFIFQYYEKEERGRGNFPDRFSARQFPNYSSELNVNALLLGDSALYLCASRHSGGSSYEQYFGPGTRLTVT.

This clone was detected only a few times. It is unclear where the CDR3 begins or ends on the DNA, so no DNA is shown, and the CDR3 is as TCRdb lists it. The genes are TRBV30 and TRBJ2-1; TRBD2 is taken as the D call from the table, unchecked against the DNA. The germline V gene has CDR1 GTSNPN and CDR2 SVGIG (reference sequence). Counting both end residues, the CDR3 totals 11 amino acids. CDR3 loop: CASGWGDGAFF.

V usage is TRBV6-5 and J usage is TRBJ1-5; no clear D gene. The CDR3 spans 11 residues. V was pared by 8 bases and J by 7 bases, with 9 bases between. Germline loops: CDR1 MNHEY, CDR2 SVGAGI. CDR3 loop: CASGWEQPQHF. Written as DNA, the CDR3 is TGTGCCAGCGGGTGGGAACAGCCCCAGCATTTT.

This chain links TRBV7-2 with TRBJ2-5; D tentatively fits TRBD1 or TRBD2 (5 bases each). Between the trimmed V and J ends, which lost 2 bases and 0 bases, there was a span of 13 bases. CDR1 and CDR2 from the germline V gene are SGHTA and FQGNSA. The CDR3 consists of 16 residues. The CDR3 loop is CASSLMAGAYQETQYF. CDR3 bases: TGTGCCAGCAGCTTAATGGCCGGGGCGTACCAAGAGACCCAGTACTTC.

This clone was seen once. The CDR3 region has the DNA TGTGCCAGCAGCTTAACGGGAGTGCGGGGGAGTGGAACAGATACGCAGTATTTT. This encodes CASSLTGVRGSGTDTQYF. The gene calls are TRBV7-2 and TRBJ2-3; TRBD2 agrees at 7 bases. The V and J ends lost 2 bases and 3 bases, in that order; junction bases with no gene match: 14. CDR1 is SGHTA, CDR2 FQGNSA, per germline. This CDR3 has 18 residues.

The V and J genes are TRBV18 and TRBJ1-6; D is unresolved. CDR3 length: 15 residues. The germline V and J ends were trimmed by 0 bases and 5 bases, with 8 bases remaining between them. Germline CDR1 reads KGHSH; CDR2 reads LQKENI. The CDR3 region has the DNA TGTGCCAGCTCACCACCTCTCGGACATAATTCACCCCTCCACTTT. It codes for CASSPPLGHNSPLHF. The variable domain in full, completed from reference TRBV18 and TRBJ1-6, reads NAGVMQNPRHLVRRRGQEARLRCSPMKGHSHVYWYRQLPEEGLKFMVYLQKENIIDESGMPKERFSAEFPKEGPSILRIQQVVRGDSAAYFCASSPPLGHNSPLHFGNGTRLTVT.

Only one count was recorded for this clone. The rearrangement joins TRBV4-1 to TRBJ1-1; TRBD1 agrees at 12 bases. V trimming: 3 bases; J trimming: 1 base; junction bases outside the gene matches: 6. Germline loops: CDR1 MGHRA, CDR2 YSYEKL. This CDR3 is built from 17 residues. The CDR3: CASSHRDRGHANTEAFF. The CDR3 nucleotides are TGCGCCAGCAGCCACCGGGACAGGGGGCATGCGAACACTGAAGCTTTCTTT.

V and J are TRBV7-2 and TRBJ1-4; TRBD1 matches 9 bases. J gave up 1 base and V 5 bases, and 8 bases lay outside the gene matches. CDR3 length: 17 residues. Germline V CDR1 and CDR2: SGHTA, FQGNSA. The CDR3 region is CASSPRQGGRTNEKLFF. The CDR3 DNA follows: TGTGCCAGCAGCCCACGACAGGGGGGAAGAACTAATGAAAAACTGTTTTTT.

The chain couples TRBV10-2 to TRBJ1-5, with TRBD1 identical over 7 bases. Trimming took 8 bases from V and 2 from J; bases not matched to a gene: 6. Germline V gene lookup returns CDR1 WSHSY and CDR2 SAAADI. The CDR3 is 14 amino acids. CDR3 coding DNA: TGCGCCAGCGGGAATGACAGGGGCAATCAGCCCCAGCATTTT. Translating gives CASGNDRGNQPQHF.

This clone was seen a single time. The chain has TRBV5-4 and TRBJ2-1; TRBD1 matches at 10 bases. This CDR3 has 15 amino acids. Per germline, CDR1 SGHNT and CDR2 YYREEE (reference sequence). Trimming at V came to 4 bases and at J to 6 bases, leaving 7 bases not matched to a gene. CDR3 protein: CASSPDGTGANEQFF. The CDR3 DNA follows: TGTGCCAGCAGCCCGGATGGGACAGGGGCCAATGAGCAGTTCTTC.

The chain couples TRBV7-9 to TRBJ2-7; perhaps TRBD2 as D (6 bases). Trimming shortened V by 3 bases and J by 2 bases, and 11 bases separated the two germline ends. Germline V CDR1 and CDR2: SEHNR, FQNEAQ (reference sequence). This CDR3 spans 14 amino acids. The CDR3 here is CASSFGGVPYEQYF. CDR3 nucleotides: TGTGCCAGCAGCTTCGGCGGGGTCCCCTACGAGCAGTACTTC.

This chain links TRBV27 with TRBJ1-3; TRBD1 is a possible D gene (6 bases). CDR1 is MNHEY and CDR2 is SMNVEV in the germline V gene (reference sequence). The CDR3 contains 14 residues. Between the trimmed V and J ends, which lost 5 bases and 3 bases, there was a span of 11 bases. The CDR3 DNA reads TGTGCCAGCAGTCGGGGGGCGGATGGAAACACCATATATTTT. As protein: CASSRGADGNTIYF.

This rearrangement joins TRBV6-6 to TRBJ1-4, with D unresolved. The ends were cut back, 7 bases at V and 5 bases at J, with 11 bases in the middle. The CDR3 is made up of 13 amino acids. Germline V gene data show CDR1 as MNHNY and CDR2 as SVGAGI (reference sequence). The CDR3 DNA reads TGTGCCAGCACCCAAGCGGGAAATGAAAAACTGTTTTTT. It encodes CASTQAGNEKLFF.

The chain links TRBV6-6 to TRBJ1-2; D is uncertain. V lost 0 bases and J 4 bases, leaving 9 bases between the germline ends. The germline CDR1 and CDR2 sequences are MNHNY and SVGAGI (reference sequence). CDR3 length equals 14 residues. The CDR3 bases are TGTGCCAGCAGTTACTCGACTGATAGCTATGGCTACACCTTC. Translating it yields CASSYSTDSYGYTF.

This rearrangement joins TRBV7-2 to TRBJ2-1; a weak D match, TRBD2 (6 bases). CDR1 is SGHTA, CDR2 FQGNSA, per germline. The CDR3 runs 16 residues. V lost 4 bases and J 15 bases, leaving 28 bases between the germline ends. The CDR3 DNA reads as TGTGCCAGCAGCTCTAACCCCCCCCCAGCGGGTTGGGGGACGTTCTTC. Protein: CASSSNPPPAGWGTFF.

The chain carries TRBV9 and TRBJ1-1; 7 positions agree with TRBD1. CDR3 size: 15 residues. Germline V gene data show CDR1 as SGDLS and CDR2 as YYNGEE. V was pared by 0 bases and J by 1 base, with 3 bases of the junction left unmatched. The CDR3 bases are TGTGCCAGCAGCGTAGGCGGGACAGCGAACACTGAAGCTTTCTTT. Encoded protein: CASSVGGTANTEAFF. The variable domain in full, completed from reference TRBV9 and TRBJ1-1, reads DSGVTQTPKHLITATGQRVTLRCSPRSGDLSVYWYQQSLDQGLQFLIQYYNGEERAKGNILERFSAQQFPDLHSELNLSSLELGDSALYFCASSVGGTANTEAFFGQGTRLTVV.

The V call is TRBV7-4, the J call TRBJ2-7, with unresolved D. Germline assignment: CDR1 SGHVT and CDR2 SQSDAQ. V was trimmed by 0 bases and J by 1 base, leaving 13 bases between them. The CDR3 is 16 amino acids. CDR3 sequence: CASSLASISTSYEQYF. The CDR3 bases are TGTGCCAGCAGCTTAGCTAGCATCTCAACTTCCTACGAGCAGTACTTC.

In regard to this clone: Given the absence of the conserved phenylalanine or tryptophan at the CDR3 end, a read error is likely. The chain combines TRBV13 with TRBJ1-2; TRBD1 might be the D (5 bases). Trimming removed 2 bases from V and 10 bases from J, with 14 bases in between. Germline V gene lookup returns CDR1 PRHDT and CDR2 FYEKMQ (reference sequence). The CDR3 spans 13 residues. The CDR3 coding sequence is TGTGCCAGCAGCTTACCGGGGGAAGGGGACTACACCCTC. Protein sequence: CASSLPGEGDYTL.

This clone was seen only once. CDR3 sequence (DNA): TGTGCCAGCAGTTACTCCAGGGGAGCTGGGGCCAACGTCCTGACTTTC. It translates to CASSYSRGAGANVLTF. V gene TRBV6-5 combines with J gene TRBJ2-6; tentative D call: TRBD1 (6 bases). Germline CDR1 is MNHEY and CDR2 is SVGAGI. This CDR3 is 16 amino acids long. With 0 bases removed from V and 2 bases from J, the gap between germline ends came to 8 bases.

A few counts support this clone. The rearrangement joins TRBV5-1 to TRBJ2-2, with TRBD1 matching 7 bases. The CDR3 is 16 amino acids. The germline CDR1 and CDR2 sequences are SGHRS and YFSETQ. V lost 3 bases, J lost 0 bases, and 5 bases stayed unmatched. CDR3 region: CASSSSGTANTGELFF. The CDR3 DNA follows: TGCGCCAGCAGCTCCTCCGGGACAGCGAACACCGGGGAGCTGTTTTTT.

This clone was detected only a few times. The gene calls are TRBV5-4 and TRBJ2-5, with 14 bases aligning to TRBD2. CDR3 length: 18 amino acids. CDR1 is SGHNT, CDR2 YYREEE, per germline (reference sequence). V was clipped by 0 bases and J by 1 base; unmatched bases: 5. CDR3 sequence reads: CASSLGGLAGALQETQYF. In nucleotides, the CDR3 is TGTGCCAGCAGCTTGGGGGGACTAGCGGGGGCCCTCCAAGAGACCCAGTACTTC.

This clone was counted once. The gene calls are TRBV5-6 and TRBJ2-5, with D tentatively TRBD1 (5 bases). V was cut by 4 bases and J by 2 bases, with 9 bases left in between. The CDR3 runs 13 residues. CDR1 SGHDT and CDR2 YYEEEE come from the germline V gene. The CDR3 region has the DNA TGTGCCAGCAGCCCGACAGCTCAAGAGACCCAGTACTTC. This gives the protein CASSPTAQETQYF. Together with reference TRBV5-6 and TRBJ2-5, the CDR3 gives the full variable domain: DAGVTQSPTHLIKTRGQQVTLRCSPKSGHDTVSWYQQALGQGPQFIFQYYEEEERQRGNFPDRFSGHQFPNYSSELNVNALLLGDSALYLCASSPTAQETQYFGPGTRLLVL.